The present TCR beta chain was sequenced within a study of OX40 agonist ivuxolimab in advanced cancers. Study information: Of the participants, around 39% had some prior anti-PD-1, anti-PD-L1 or anti-CTLA-4 therapy, which was allowed.

To note about this clone: Its cognate antigen is unknown.

Germline CDR1 and CDR2: MNHEY and SVGAGI. Trimming removed 5 bases from V and 1 base from J, with 8 bases in between. The CDR3 consists of 13 residues. Method: immunoSEQ multiplex PCR; TCRdb's copy keeps in-frame clones and lacks some. The profile shows about 79,000 clones, roughly 87% of them singletons. Study outcomes and limitations: Partly responding patients at 0.1-3.0 mg/kg showed some of the smallest clonal expansion. The study did not work out the antigen specificity of the expanded peripheral T cells.

Source: CD4+ or CD8+ T cells sorted from blood, taken in a trial of the OX40 agonist ivuxolimab. The TCR was taken from an adult with an advanced solid tumor such as melanoma, head and neck, liver or kidney cancer. The chain is built from TRBV6-5 and TRBJ1-1, with D unresolved. The CDR3 DNA follows: TGTGCCAGCAGTACTCCGTCGAACACTGAAGCTTTCTTT. The encoded protein is CASSTPSNTEAFF.